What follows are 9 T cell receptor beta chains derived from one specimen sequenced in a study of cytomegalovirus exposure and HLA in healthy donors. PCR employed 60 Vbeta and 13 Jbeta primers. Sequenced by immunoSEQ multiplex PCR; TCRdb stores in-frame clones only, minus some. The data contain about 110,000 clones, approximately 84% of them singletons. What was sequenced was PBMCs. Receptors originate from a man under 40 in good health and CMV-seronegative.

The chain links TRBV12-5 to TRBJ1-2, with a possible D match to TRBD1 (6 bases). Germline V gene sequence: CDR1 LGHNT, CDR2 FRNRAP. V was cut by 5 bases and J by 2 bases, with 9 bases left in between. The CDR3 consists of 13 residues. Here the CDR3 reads CASGIGQNYGYTF. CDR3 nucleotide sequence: TGTGCTAGTGGTATTGGACAGAACTATGGCTACACCTTC. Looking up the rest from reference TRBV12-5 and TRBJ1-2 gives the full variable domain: DARVTQTPRHKVTEMGQEVTMRCQPILGHNTVFWYRQTMMQGLELLAYFRNRAPLDDSGMPKDRFSAEMPDATLATLKIQPSEPRDSAVYFCASGIGQNYGYTFGSGTRLTVV.

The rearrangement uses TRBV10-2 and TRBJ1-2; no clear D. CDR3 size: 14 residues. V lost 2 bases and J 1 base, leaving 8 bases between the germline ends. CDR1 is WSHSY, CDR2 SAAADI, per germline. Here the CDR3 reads CASSERELNYGYTF. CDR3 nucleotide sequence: TGCGCCAGCAGTGAGCGGGAGCTTAACTATGGCTACACCTTC.

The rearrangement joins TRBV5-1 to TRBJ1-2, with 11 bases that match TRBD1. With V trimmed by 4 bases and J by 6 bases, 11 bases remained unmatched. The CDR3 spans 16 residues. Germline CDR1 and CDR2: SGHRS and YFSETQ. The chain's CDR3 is CASSPPLGQGANGYTF. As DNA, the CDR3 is TGCGCCAGCAGCCCACCGTTAGGACAGGGGGCAAATGGCTACACCTTC.

The CDR3 region is CASSEWEGRGPEAFF. CDR3 DNA: TGTGCCAGCAGTGAATGGGAGGGGAGAGGGCCTGAAGCTTTCTTT. V gene TRBV25-1 combines with J gene TRBJ1-1; D perhaps matches TRBD1 (5 bases). V dropped 1 base and J dropped 6 bases, with 15 bases sitting between them. Germline lookup yields CDR1 MGHDK and CDR2 SYGVNS. This CDR3 region has 15 residues.

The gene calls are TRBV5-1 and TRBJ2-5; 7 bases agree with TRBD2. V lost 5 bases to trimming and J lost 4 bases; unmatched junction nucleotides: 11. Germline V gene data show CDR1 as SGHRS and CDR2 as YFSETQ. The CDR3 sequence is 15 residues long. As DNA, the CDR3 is TGCGCCAGCAGTGGGAGGGGACCAAGTGTAGAGACCCAGTACTTC. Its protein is CASSGRGPSVETQYF.

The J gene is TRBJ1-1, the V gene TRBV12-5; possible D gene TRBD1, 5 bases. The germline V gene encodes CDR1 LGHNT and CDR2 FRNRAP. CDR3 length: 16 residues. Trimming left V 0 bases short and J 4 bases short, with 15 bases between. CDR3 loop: CASGLVLKGEGTEAFF. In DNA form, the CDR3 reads TGTGCTAGTGGTTTGGTACTTAAAGGGGAGGGCACTGAAGCTTTCTTT.

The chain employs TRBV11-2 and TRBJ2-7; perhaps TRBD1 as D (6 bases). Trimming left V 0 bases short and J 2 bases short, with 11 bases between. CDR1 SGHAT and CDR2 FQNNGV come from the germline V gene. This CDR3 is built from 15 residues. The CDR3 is CASSLEGDIPYEQYF. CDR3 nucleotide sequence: TGTGCCAGCAGCTTAGAAGGGGACATACCCTACGAGCAGTACTTC.

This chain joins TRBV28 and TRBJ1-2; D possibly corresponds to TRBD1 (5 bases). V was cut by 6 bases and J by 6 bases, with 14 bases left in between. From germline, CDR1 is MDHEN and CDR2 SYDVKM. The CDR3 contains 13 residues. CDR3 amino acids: CASSRQLGHGYTF. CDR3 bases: TGTGCCAGCAGCCGACAGTTGGGGCATGGCTACACCTTC.

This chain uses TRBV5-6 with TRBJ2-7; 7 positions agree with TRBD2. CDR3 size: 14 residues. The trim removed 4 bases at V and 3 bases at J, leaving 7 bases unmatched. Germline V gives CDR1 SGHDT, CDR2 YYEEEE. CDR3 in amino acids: CASSGGVGYYEQYF. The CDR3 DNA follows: TGTGCCAGCAGCGGGGGGGTGGGTTACTACGAGCAGTACTTC. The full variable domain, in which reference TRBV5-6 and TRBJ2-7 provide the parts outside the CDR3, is DAGVTQSPTHLIKTRGQQVTLRCSPKSGHDTVSWYQQALGQGPQFIFQYYEEEERQRGNFPDRFSGHQFPNYSSELNVNALLLGDSALYLCASSGGVGYYEQYFGPGTRLTVT.